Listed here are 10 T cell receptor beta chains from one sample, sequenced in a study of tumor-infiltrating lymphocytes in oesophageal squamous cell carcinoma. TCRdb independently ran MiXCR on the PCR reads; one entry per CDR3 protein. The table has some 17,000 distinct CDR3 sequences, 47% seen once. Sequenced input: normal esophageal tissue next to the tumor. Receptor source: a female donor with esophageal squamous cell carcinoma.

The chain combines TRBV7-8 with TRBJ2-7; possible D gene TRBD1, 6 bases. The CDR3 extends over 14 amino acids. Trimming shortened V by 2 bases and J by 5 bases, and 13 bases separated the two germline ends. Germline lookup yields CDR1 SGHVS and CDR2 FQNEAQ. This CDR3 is CASSLRTGWDEQYF. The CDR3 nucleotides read TGTGCCAGCAGCTTAAGAACAGGGTGGGACGAGCAGTACTTC. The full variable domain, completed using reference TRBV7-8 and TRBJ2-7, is GAGVSQSPRYKVAKRGQDVALRCDPISGHVSLFWYQQALGQGPEFLTYFQNEAQLDKSGLPSDRFFAERPEGSVSTLKIQRTQQEDSAVYLCASSLRTGWDEQYFGPGTRLTVT.

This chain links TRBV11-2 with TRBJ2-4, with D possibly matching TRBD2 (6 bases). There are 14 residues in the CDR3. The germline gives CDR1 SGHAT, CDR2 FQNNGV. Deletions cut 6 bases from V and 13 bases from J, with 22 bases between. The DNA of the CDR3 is TGTGCCAGCAGACCTCCCGGGACTGGGAATGAGCAGTACTTC. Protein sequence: CASRPPGTGNEQYF.

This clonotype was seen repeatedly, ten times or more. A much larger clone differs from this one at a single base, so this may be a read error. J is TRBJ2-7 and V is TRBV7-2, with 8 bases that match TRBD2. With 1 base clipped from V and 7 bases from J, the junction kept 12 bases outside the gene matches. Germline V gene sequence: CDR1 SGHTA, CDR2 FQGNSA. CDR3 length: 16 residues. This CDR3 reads CASSLVVAGRYNEQYF. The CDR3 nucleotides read TGTGCCAGCAGCTTAGTTGTAGCGGGAAGATACAATGAGCAGTACTTC. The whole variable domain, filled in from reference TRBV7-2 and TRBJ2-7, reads GAGVSQSPSNKVTEKGKDVELRCDPISGHTALYWYRQSLGQGLEFLIYFQGNSAPDKSGLPSDRFSAERTGGSVSTLTIQRTQQEDSAVYLCASSLVVAGRYNEQYFGPGTRLTVT.

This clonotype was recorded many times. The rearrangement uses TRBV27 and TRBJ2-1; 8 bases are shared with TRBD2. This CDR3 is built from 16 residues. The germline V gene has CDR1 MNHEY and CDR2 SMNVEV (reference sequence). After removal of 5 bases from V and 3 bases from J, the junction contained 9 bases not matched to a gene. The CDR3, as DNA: TGTGCCAGCAGTCTCACTAGCGGAGCACTCTACAATGAGCAGTTCTTC. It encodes CASSLTSGALYNEQFF.

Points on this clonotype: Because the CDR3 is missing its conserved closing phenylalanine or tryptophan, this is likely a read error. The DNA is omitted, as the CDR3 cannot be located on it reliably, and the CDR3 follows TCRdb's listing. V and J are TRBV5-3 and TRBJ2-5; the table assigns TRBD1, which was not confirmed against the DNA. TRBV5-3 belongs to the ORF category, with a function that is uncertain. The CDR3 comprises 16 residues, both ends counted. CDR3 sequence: CASSLELVHNEQFFGA.

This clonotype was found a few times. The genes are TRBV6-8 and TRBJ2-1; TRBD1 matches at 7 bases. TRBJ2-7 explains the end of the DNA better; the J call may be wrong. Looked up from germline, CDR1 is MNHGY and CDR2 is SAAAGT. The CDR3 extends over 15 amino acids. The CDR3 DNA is TGTGCCAGCAGTTCTCGAGGGGGCGCCTCCTACGAGCAGTACTTC. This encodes CASSSRGGASYEQYF.

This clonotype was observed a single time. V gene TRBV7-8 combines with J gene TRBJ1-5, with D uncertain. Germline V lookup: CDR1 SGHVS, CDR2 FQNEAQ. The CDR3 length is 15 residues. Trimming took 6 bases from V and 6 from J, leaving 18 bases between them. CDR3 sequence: CASSQTMGGSQPQHF. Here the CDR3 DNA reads TGTGCCAGCAGTCAGACGATGGGCGGATCTCAGCCCCAGCATTTT. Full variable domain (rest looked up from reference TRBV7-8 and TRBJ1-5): GAGVSQSPRYKVAKRGQDVALRCDPISGHVSLFWYQQALGQGPEFLTYFQNEAQLDKSGLPSDRFFAERPEGSVSTLKIQRTQQEDSAVYLCASSQTMGGSQPQHFGDGTRLSIL.

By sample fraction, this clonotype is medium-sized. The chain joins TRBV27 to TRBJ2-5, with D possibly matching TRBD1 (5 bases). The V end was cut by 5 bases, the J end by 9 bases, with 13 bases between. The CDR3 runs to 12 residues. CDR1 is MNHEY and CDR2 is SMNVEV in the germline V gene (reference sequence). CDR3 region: CASSPQRQPQYF. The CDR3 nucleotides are TGTGCCAGCAGTCCCCAAAGACAGCCCCAGTACTTC.

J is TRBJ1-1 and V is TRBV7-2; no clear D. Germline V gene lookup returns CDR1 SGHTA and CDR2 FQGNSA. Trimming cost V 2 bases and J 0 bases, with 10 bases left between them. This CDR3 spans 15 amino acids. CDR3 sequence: CASSLQRVMNTEAFF. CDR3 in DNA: TGTGCCAGCAGCTTACAGCGGGTTATGAACACTGAAGCTTTCTTT.

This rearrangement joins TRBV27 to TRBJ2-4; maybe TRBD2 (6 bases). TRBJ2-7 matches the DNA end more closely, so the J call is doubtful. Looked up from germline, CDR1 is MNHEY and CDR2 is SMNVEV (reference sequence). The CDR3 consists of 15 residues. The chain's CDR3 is CASSPRPGGTYEQYF. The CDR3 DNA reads TGTGCCAGCAGTCCCAGACCAGGAGGGACCTACGAGCAGTACTTC.